A selection of T cell receptor beta chains follows, all from one sample in a study of T cell repertoires in cytomegalovirus infection. These receptors lack a known antigen. In TCRdb, the reads were re-called with MiXCR into one record per CDR3 protein. This sample carries just over 450,000 distinct CDR3 sequences, under 45% of them seen once, and the ten largest clones take around 45%. The sequencing here drew on cultured PBMCs, taken from culture after CMV antigen stimulation. Source of these receptors: a human donor in good health (CMV status not recorded). Some clones in this sample may be carry-over from other donors' samples. Both conserved end residues are part of each CDR3. D genes are given only for firm matches.

d_call cdr3_length v_call cdr3_aa
. 13 TRBV27 CASSLYQGRTQYF
. 16 TRBV7-6 CASSPRGDSINTEAFF
. 20 TRBV7-8 CASSPRPRDSRRSGANVLTF
. 14 TRBV2 CASKEWSSGNTIYF
. 11 TRBV6-1 CASRGYNEQFF
. 14 TRBV7-6 CASSSLDGYGELFF
TRBD1 15 TRBV7-8 CASSPDRGMNGELFF
TRBD1 13 TRBV2 CASTGTVTDTQYF
TRBD2 14 TRBV7-8 CASSATGTSGPQYF
TRBD1 16 TRBV28 CASRVTGGAGIYGYTF
. 12 TRBV7-2 CASSLEDRRAFF
TRBD2 13 TRBV7-6 CARTGRGRNIQYF
. 18 TRBV5-5 CASSWKSGTQSSYNEQFF
. 15 TRBV4-2 CASSQEGGGDQPQHF
TRBD2 14 TRBV29-1 CSVEGLAGVNEQFF
. 17 TRBV5-1 CASSLLAGTHVANEQFF
TRBD2 16 TRBV7-6 CASSPPSGSWGNEQFF
TRBD2 15 TRBV12-3/TRBV12-4 CASRGPGGSFYEQFF
TRBD1 17 TRBV6-2/TRBV6-3 CASSFTPGDRGRYEQYF
. 13 TRBV12-3/TRBV12-4 CASSPQGQETQYF
TRBD1 15 TRBV3-1 CASSRTTGGYNEQFF
. 12 TRBV5-5 CASSFEVDTQYF
TRBD1 15 TRBV4-1 CASSHRETGVEKLFF
. 15 TRBV6-2/TRBV6-3 CASTKLRGPSYEQYF
. 15 TRBV19 CASRRRGSLIREQYF
TRBD2 16 TRBV7-8 CASSFGLAASTDTQYF
. 13 TRBV7-8 CASSLVRANEQFF
TRBD2 17 TRBV7-6 CASSLAREAGGTYEQYF
. 15 TRBV5-5 CASSSALGGPYEQYF
. 11 TRBV7-2 CASSLSGELFF
. 12 TRBV19 CASSIDRRGYTF
. 12 TRBV20-1 CSARENNYGYTF
TRBD1 14 TRBV29-1 CSVDVQGLNNEQFF
. 13 TRBV7-2 CASSLMSGNTIYF
. 12 TRBV29-1 CSAEGSYNEQFF
. 14 TRBV6-1 CASSDRWSTGELFF
. 15 TRBV18 CASSPRSGGGYEQYF
TRBD1 15 TRBV7-2 CASSLSTGGTDTQYF
TRBD2 14 TRBV7-2 CASSLASGRAEQFF
. 15 TRBV12-3/TRBV12-4 CASSFTSSYNSPLHF
. 14 TRBV7-2 CASSLDGKGYGYTF
TRBD1 12 TRBV2 CASSTGTEAQYF
. 21 TRBV4-1 CASSQGPLEVGFNSAGNTIYF
. 15 TRBV7-2 CASSVGRPGAGELFF
. 13 TRBV7-2 CASSPELYGELFF
. 12 TRBV12-3/TRBV12-4 CASSFNTDTQYF
. 15 TRBV4-1 CASSQGPGSTDTQYF
. 13 TRBV25-1 CASSESEGSRQYF
. 12 TRBV6-1 CASSDFRWEQYF